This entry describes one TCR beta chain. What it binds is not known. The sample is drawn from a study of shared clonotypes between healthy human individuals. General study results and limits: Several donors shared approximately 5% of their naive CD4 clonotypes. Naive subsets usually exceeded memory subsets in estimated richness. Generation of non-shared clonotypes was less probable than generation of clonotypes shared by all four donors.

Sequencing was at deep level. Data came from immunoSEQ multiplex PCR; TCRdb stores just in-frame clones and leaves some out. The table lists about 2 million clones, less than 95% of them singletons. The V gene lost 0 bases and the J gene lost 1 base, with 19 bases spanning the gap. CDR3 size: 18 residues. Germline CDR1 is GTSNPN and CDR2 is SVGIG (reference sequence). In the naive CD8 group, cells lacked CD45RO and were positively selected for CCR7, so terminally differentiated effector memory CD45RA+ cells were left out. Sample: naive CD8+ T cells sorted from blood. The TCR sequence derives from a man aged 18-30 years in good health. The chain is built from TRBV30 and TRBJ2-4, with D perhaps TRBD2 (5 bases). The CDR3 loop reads CAWSVSSWARVAKNIQYF. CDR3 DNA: TGTGCCTGGAGTGTGTCAAGTTGGGCGAGGGTGGCCAAAAACATTCAGTACTTC. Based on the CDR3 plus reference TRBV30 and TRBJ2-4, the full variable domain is SQTIHQWPATLVQPVGSPLSLECTVEGTSNPNLYWYRQAAGRGLQLLFYSVGIGQISSEVPQNLSASRPQDRQFILSSKKLLLSDSGFYLCAWSVSSWARVAKNIQYFGAGTRLSVL.